This TCR beta chain is from a study of blood T cell repertoires in COVID-19. About the study: Some COVID-19 samples were acute and others convalescent; all came from the United States, Italy and Spain. T cells, B-cell-depleted T cells, or PBMCs provided the cDNA or gDNA that served as material.

In the study's own analysis: From reference gene primer amplification, estimates of nucleated cell counts were derived. Repertoires were generated with immunoSEQ multiplex PCR, while TCRdb's copy carries only in-frame clones and drops some. V, J and clone size derive from that table, while D and trimming were established from the DNA sequence. This sample has 75,000 or so clones, with 65% to 85% found just once. The V end lost 0 bases, the J end lost 0 bases, and 12 bases lay between the germline ends. The CDR3 runs 16 residues. Germline CDR1 is SGHAT and CDR2 is FQNNGV. This clone was seen a single time.

The TCR was taken from a man in his sixties with active or convalescent COVID-19. Sequenced: peripheral blood. The rearrangement joins TRBV11-2 to TRBJ2-7; D may be TRBD2 (5 bases). CDR3 protein: CASSLEVGGSSYEQYF. In DNA form, the CDR3 reads TGTGCCAGCAGCTTAGAGGTTGGTGGGAGCTCCTACGAGCAGTACTTC.